The text below deals with one T cell receptor beta chain. No antigen is known for it. The CDR3 consists of 13 residues. The germline gives CDR1 MNHNS, CDR2 SASEGT. V shed 1 base, J shed 10 bases, and the junction held 5 bases outside the gene matches. The data are from a study of tissue T cells after allogeneic stem cell transplantation. Study details: Where cell numbers permitted, CD3+ T cells were sorted from preserved blood and marrow.

General study points: Within patients, tissue anatomy strongly shaped TCR repertoire composition. Shared clones across patients were few; motif clustering revealed tissue-specific shared signatures. This small cohort was clinically heterogeneous, and sampling depth was a limitation.

Here immunoSEQ multiplex PCR was the method, and the copy in TCRdb shows in-frame clones only, minus some. The data hold 25,000 to 30,000 clones, with under 95% observed a single time. The chain joins TRBV6-1 to TRBJ1-2; TRBD1 matches 8 bases. The source of this sequence is a male donor aged 60 or older who later had graft-versus-host disease after an allogeneic stem cell transplant. Sequencing was performed on blood, taken before transplantation. In DNA form, the CDR3 reads TGTGCCAGCAGTGAAGTGACAGGGGAAAACTACACCTTC. Amino acids: CASSEVTGENYTF.